The sequence of this T cell receptor beta chain was determined in a study of control samples from healthy donors and cancer patients. The repertoire was sequenced with immunoSEQ multiplex PCR; TCRdb's copy has only in-frame clones and lacks some. The sample lists about 140,000 clones, about nine tenths occurring once. The CDR3 has 18 amino acids. Per germline, CDR1 SGHVS and CDR2 FNYEAQ. Trimming removed 8 bases from V and 6 bases from J, with 28 bases in between. The sequence was obtained from a woman in her twenties or thirties in good health. The V and J genes are TRBV7-6 and TRBJ2-2, with D maybe TRBD2 (5 bases). The sample comprised blood. CDR3 loop: CASVPGILDRVFAGELFF. For the CDR3, the DNA is TGTGCCAGCGTCCCCGGGATCCTGGACCGGGTCTTCGCCGGGGAGCTGTTTTTT.